The clone carrying this T cell receptor (beta chain) showed up many times. With TRAV- and TRBV-specific primers, first-strand cDNA was made, covering the alpha and beta chains. With a V-primer adapter and a constant-region primer, TCRs were amplified for roughly 18 PCR cycles. TCRdb recomputed calls from the reads with MiXCR, one row per CDR3 protein. The sample includes under 75,000 distinct CDR3 sequences, 20% to 25% seen only once; the top ten take 6.5% to 7%. This entry belongs to a study of low-dose radiotherapy and immunotherapy resistance in tumors. The time point: after trial treatment. Described treatment: LDRT plus nivolumab, ipilimumab, low-dose cyclophosphamide and aspirin (RACIN trial). J gave up 1 base and V 2 bases, and 2 bases lay outside the gene matches. The CDR3 extends over 16 amino acids. Germline CDR1 LGHNA, CDR2 YNFKEQ.

The chain is built from TRBV4-2 and TRBJ2-3; TRBD2 aligns across 11 bases. The input for sequencing was PBMCs, taken after low-dose radiotherapy plus immunotherapy. The sequence derives from a male donor with prostate cancer. The CDR3 reads CASSQHSGGGTDTQYF. DNA for the CDR3: TGTGCCAGCAGCCAACATAGCGGGGGGGGCACAGATACGCAGTATTTT.